Sequencing of this TCR beta chain was carried out in a study of patients and donors after allogeneic stem cell transplantation. V dropped 5 bases and J dropped 4; count of bases not matched to a gene: 6. The germline V gene has CDR1 MNHEY and CDR2 SMNVEV (reference sequence). This CDR3 spans 14 amino acids. This clonotype has only a few counts. MiXCR was run by TCRdb on the RT-PCR reads, yielding one entry per CDR3 protein. The sample consists of a few hundred thousand distinct CDR3 sequences, about 37% of them appearing once. Sequencing was done on a sample of blood, either unsorted or a sorted T cell fraction (not recorded which). The clonotype originates from a human donor who was either an allogeneic HSCT recipient or a stem cell or donor lymphocyte infusion donor (not recorded which). It is not recorded whose cells these are; they may come from a transplant donor. The genes are TRBV27 and TRBJ1-2; 8 bases agree with TRBD1. The CDR3 region is CASSRQGKSYGYTF. The CDR3, as DNA: TGTGCCAGCAGTAGACAGGGGAAAAGCTATGGCTACACCTTC.